This T cell receptor beta chain was found in a study of naive and memory T cell subsets. Study-level findings and limits: TCR transcript changes with activation or differentiation may affect this RNA method.

Amplification of ligated cDNA took four PCR rounds with SP2 and nested alpha and beta constant primers. For blood and skin samples, reverse transcription used TCR alpha and beta constant primers. Each CDR3 protein is one row after TCRdb ran MiXCR on the 5' RACE reads. The sample has about 48,000 distinct CDR3 sequences, 4% to 5% seen once; the top ten hold about 0.8%. The CDR3 extends over 15 amino acids. The germline V gene has CDR1 MNHEY and CDR2 SMNVEV (reference sequence). As concerns this clonotype: Antigen: not known. A read error may be the cause here, since a much bigger clone is one base away.

The library had UMIs added by 3' ligation of an oligonucleotide to TCR cDNA. Whole blood, 2.5 ml, came from adult healthy volunteers. The rearrangement uses TRBV27 and TRBJ2-1, with 10 bases lining up with TRBD2. The TCR was taken from a female donor in good health. The chain's CDR3 is CVSSQREGLNNEQFF. The DNA of the CDR3 is TGTGTCAGCAGCCAGCGGGAGGGCCTTAATAATGAGCAGTTCTTC.